This T cell receptor (beta chain) was observed in a study of blood T cell repertoires in COVID-19. Study-wide context: COVID-19 samples from acute and convalescent phases originated in the United States, Italy and Spain. PBMCs, B-cell-depleted T cells, or T cells were the source of the cDNA or gDNA that made up the material.

The CDR3 extends over 15 amino acids. V gave up 4 bases and J gave up 2 bases, with 13 bases separating them. Germline loops: CDR1 SGHRS, CDR2 YFSETQ. In the authors' methods: Estimated nucleated cell counts came from reference gene primer amplification. Only in-frame clones appear in the TCRdb table, and some are missing; sequencing was by immunoSEQ multiplex PCR. That table is the source of V, J and clone size, and D and trimming were worked out from the DNA. In the table there are 250,000 or so clones, around 90% of which are singletons. There are a few counts of this clone. Sequencing was performed on peripheral blood. The sequence was obtained from a woman in her seventies with active or convalescent COVID-19. The chain employs TRBV5-1 and TRBJ2-1; a possible D gene is TRBD1 (6 bases). The CDR3 loop is CASSPDSLPYNEQFF. CDR3 DNA: TGCGCCAGCAGCCCGGACAGTCTCCCCTACAATGAGCAGTTCTTC.